A single T cell receptor beta chain is shown here with its context. The read gets to within 3 residues of the CDR3 end, and the germline J gene fills in the rest. The entry originates in a study of T cells in women clearing cervical HPV infection. In the study overall: Controls gave blood once infection was undetectable; cases at lesion identification.

TCR beta CDR3 amplified by multiplex PCR from about 1200 ng genomic DNA. The assay was immunoSEQ multiplex PCR, and TCRdb's table has in-frame clones only and misses some. Here the sample table reports about 31,000 clones. The germline V gene has CDR1 SNHLY and CDR2 FYNNEI. CDR3 size: 12 residues. V lost 6 bases and J 4 bases, leaving 9 bases between the germline ends. The V call is TRBV2, the J call TRBJ1-1; D is uncertain. Material for sequencing was blood buffy coat. This TCR derives from a woman between 18 and 70 years old with a cervical HPV16 infection that either progressed to CIN3+ or cleared (not recorded which). The CDR3: CASSRYSTEAFF. CDR3 DNA (partial): TGTGCCAGCAGCAGGTATTCCACTGAA.